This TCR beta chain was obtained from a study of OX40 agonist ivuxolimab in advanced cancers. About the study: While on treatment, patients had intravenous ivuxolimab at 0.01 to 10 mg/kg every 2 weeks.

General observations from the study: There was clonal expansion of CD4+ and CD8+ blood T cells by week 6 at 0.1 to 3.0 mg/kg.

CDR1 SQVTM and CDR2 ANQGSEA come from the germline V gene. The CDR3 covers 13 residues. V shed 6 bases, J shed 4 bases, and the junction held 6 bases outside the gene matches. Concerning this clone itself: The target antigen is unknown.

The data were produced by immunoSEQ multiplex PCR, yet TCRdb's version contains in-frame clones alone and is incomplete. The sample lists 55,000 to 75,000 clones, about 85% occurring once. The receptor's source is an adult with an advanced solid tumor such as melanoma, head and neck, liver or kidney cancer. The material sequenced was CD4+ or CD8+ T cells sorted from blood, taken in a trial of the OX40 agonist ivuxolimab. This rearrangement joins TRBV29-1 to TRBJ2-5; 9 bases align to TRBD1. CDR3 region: CSVDRGGRETQYF. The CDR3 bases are TGCAGCGTGGACAGGGGAGGTCGAGAGACCCAGTACTTC. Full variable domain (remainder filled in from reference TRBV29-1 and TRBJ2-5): SAVISQKPSRDICQRGTSLTIQCQVDSQVTMMFWYRQQPGQSLTLIATANQGSEATYESGFVIDKFPISRPNLTFSTLTVSNMSPEDSSIYLCSVDRGGRETQYFGPGTRLLVL.